This T cell receptor beta chain was captured by sequencing in a study of T cells in Graves' hyperthyroidism and ophthalmopathy. Researchers amplified the TCR beta CDR3 regions from RNA transcripts. Initially, a first-round RT-PCR of the TCR CDR3 employed the HTBI primer set. TCRdb independently ran MiXCR on the multiplex PCR reads; one entry per CDR3 protein. This repertoire shows 350,000 or so distinct CDR3 sequences, roughly 17% found once; its top ten account for approximately 30%. This clonotype was seen repeatedly, ten times or more. The antigen remains undetermined. Diagnosis rested on symptoms, serum thyroxine and TRAb, thyroid ultrasound, and orbital computed tomography. CDR1 and CDR2 (germline): SGHAT, FQNNGV. The J segment lost 14 bases and the V segment lost 2 bases, leaving 11 bases of the junction unmatched. The CDR3 consists of 14 residues. Findings and limits, study-wide: By a 13 V-J model, ophthalmopathy was set apart from stable hyperthyroidism.

The chain joins TRBV11-2 to TRBJ2-5; 10 bases line up with TRBD2. The sequence was obtained from a woman aged 25-40 years with Graves' hyperthyroidism that later progressed to Graves' ophthalmopathy. Sequencing was done on a sample of blood. The CDR3 nucleotides are TGTGCCAGCAGCTTAAGCCCCGGAGCGGGAGGGTATTACTTC. It codes for CASSLSPGAGGYYF. Variable domain in full (rest from reference TRBV11-2 and TRBJ2-5): EAGVAQSPRYKIIEKRQSVAFWCNPISGHATLYWYQQILGQGPKLLIQFQNNGVVDDSQLPKDRFSAERLKGVDSTLKIQPAKLEDSAVYLCASSLSPGAGGYYFGPGTRLLVL.